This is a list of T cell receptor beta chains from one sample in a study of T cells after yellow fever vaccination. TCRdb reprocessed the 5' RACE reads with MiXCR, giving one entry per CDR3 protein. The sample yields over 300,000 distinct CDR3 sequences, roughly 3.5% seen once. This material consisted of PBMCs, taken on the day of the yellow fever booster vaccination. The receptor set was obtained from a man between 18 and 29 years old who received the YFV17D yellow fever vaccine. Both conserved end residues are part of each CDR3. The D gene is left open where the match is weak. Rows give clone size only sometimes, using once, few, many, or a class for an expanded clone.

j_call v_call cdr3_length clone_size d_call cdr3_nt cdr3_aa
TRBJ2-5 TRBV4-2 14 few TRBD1 TGTGCCAGCCGACAGGACAGGGGCGAAGAGACCCAGTACTTC CASRQDRGEETQYF
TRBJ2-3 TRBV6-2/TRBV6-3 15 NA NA TGTGCCAGCAGTTTTGTCAGGGTGGGCACAGATACGCAGTATTTT CASSFVRVGTDTQYF
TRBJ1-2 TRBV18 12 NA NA TGTGCCAGCTCACCCTGGGATAGTGGCTACACCTTC CASSPWDSGYTF
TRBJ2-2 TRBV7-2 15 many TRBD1 TGTGCCAGCAGCTTAGCACAGGGGTGGGCCGGGGAGCTGTTTTTT CASSLAQGWAGELFF
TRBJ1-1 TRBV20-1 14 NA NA TGCAGTGCCCTGGCTCGGACGGTGAACACTGAAGCTTTCTTT CSALARTVNTEAFF
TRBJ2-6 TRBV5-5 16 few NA TGTGCCAGCAGCTTGTCCCAGTACTCTGGGGCCAACGTCCTGACTTTC CASSLSQYSGANVLTF
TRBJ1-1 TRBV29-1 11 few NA TGCAGCGTTGGTGGGAGGGCTGAAGCTTTCTTT CSVGGRAEAFF
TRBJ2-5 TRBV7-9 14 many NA TGTGCCAGCAGCTGGTCCTCAGGGGCGGAGACCCAGTACTTC CASSWSSGAETQYF
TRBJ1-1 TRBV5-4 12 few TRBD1 TGTGCCAGCAGTCTCCAGGGGGTTCCGGCTTTCTTT CASSLQGVPAFF
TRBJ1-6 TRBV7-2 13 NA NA TGTGCCAGCAGCTTATTCGAACGTTCACCCCTCCACTTT CASSLFERSPLHF
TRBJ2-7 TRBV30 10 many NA TGTGCCTGGAGTGTCGTAGAGCAGTACTTC CAWSVVEQYF
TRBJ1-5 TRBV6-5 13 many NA TGTGCCAGCGGGCCAGGGAGTAATCAGCCCCAGCATTTT CASGPGSNQPQHF
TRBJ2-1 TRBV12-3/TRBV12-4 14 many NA TGTGCCAGCAGAAAACCGGAGGAGACCGATGAGCAGTTCTTC CASRKPEETDEQFF
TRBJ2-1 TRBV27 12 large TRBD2 TGTGCCACCGGGACTAGAGGGGGGGGTCGGTTCTTC CATGTRGGGRFF
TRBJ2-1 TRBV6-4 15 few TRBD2 TGTGCCAGCAGTGACTCATCGAGCGGGGTTGCTGAGCAGTTCTTC CASSDSSSGVAEQFF
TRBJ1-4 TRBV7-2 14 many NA TGTGCCAGCAGCCGGGGGAGTGGGAATGAAAAACTGTTTTTT CASSRGSGNEKLFF
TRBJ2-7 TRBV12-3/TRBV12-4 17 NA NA TGTGCCAGCAGTACAACATTGCCCGACAGGAGGAATCGAGGGCAGTACTTC CASSTTLPDRRNRGQYF
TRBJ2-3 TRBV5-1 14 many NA TGCGCCAGCAGCCCTCCGGGGGTGCAAGATACGCAGTATTTT CASSPPGVQDTQYF
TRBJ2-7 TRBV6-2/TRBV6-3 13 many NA TGTGCCTGCCGGGGGCTCCAAGCCTACGAGCAGTACTTC CACRGLQAYEQYF
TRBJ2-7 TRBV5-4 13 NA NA TGTGCCAGCAGCTTCGGCAGCACCTACGAGCAGTACTTC CASSFGSTYEQYF
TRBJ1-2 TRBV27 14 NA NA TGTGCCAGCAGTTTAGGGCACACTAACTATGGCTACACCTTC CASSLGHTNYGYTF
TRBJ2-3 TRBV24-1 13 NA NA TGTGCCACCAGTGATTTTTACCCAGATACGCAGTATTTT CATSDFYPDTQYF
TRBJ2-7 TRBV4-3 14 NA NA TGCGCCAGCAGCCAAGGACCGAGGTCCTACGAGCAGTACTTC CASSQGPRSYEQYF
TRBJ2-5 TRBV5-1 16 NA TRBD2 TGCGCCAGCAGCTTGGGTAGCGGGGGGGCCCAAGAGACCCAGTACTTC CASSLGSGGAQETQYF
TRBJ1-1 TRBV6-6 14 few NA TGTGCCAGCAGCAAAGGCGGAATGAACACTGAAGCTTTCTTT CASSKGGMNTEAFF
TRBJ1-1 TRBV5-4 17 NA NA TGTGCCAGCAGCCCCTCGCTTGTGAGGGGCATGAACACTGAAGCTTTCTTT CASSPSLVRGMNTEAFF
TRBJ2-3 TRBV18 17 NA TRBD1 TGTGCCAGCTCACCACCCGCAGAGGGGGCCGGCACAGATACGCAGTATTTT CASSPPAEGAGTDTQYF
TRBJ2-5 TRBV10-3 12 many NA TGTGCCATCAGTGAGTCAACGGAGACCCAGTACTTC CAISESTETQYF
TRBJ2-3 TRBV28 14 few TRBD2 TGTGCCAGCAGGGACTTAGCGGGGGCAGATACGCAGTATTTT CASRDLAGADTQYF
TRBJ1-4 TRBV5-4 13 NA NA TGTGCCAGCAGTAACCCCGCCGATGAAAAACTGTTTTTT CASSNPADEKLFF
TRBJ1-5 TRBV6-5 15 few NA TGTGCCAGCAGTTATAACGGGGCTCCCAATCAGCCCCAGCATTTT CASSYNGAPNQPQHF
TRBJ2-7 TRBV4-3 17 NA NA TGCGCCAGCAGCCAAGAAGGAGTAACGAGGGGCCCCTACGAGCAGTACTTC CASSQEGVTRGPYEQYF
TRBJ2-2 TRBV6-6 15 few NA TGTGCCAGCAGCCTACGACAGGAGTACACCGGGGAGCTGTTTTTT CASSLRQEYTGELFF
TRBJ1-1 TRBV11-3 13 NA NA TGTGCCAGCAGCTTAGAACCGAACACTGAAGCTTTCTTT CASSLEPNTEAFF
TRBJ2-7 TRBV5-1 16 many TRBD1 TGCGCCAGCAGCCAGCAAGCTGGGGACAGGGGCTACGAGCAGTACTTC CASSQQAGDRGYEQYF
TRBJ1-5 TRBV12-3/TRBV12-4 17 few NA TGTGCCAGCAGCTCCTTGTGGGCCGCCGGGGGGTATCAGCCCCAGCATTTT CASSSLWAAGGYQPQHF
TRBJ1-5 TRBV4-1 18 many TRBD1 TGCGCCAGCAGCCAAGATTGGACGCAGACAGGGATCTATCAGCCCCAGCATTTT CASSQDWTQTGIYQPQHF
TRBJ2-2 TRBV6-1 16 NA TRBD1 TGTGCCAGCACTATAAAGGGACAGGGTTTGACCGGGGAGCTGTTTTTT CASTIKGQGLTGELFF
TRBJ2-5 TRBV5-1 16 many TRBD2 TGCGCCAGCAGCAATGGACTAGTTTGGGGTCAAGAGACCCAGTACTTC CASSNGLVWGQETQYF
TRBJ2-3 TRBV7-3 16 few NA TGTGCCAGCAGCCGTGGGGGGGAGGGGGGCACAGATACGCAGTATTTT CASSRGGEGGTDTQYF
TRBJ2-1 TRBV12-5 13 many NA TGTGCTAGTGGTTTGAACCAGTACAATGAGCAGTTCTTC CASGLNQYNEQFF
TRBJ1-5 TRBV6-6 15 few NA TGTGCCAGCAGTTACCAACTAGGCGACAATCAGCCCCAGCATTTT CASSYQLGDNQPQHF
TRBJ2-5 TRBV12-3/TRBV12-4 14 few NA TGTGCCAGCAGTTTACGTCAGGCCCGGGAGACCCAGTACTTC CASSLRQARETQYF
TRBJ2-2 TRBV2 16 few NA TGTGCCAGCAGTGGGCTGGGGGGGGGCATCGCCGGGGAGCTGTTTTTT CASSGLGGGIAGELFF
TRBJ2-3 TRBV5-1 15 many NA TGCGCCAGCAGCTTGGGGGCTAGCGACACAGATACGCAGTATTTT CASSLGASDTDTQYF
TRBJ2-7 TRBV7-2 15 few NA TGTGCCGCGGGACCGGGCCCGCCGAGCTCCTACGAGCAGTACTTC CAAGPGPPSSYEQYF
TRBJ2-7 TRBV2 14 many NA TGTGCCAGCAGTGGGTTCAGCCTCCCCTACGAGCAGTACTTC CASSGFSLPYEQYF
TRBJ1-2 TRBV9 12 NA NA TGTGCCAGCAGCGTAGTGGGAGGAGGCTACACCTTC CASSVVGGGYTF
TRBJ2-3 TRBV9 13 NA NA TGTGCCAGCAGCGCGGACCCCGGAGGTACGCAGTATTTT CASSADPGGTQYF
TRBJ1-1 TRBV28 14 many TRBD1 TGTGCCAGCAGTTTTGGGACAGGGGATGGTGAAGCTTTCTTT CASSFGTGDGEAFF
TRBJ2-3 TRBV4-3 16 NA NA TGCGCCAGCAGCCAAGACGCCGGCGGATCCACAGATACGCAGTATTTT CASSQDAGGSTDTQYF
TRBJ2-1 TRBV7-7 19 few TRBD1 TGTGCCAGCAGCCTTGGACAGGGGGCGGAGGATGGTCCATACAATGAGCAGTTCTTC CASSLGQGAEDGPYNEQFF